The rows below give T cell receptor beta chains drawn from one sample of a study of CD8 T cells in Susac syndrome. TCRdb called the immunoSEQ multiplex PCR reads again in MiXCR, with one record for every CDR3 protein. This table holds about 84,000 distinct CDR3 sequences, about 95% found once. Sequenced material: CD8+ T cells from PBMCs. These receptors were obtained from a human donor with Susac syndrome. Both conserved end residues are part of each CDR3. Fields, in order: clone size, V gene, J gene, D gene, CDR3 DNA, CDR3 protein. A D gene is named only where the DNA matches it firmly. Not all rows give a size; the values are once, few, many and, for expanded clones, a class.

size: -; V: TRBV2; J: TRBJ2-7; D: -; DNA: TGTGCCAGCAGTGCGGGGCCATTGGGCACCTACGAGCAGTACTTC; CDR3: CASSAGPLGTYEQYF
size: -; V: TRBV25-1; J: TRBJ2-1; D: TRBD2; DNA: TGTGCCAGCAGTAGCGGGAGGGCGGGTGAGCAGTTCTTC; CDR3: CASSSGRAGEQFF
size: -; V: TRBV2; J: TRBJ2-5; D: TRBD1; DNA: TGTGCCAGAAGGACAGGGCTCAGTAAGGACTTC; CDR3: CARRTGLSKDF
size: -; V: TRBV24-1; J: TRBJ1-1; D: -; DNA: TGTGCCACCATGAATGATGCCGGGGAAGCTTTCTTT; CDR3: CATMNDAGEAFF
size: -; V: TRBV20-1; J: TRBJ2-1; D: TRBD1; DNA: TGCAGTGCTTCGGACAGGGACAGTGTCAGCTCCTACAATGAGCAGTTCTTC; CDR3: CSASDRDSVSSYNEQFF
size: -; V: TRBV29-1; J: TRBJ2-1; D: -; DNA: TGCAGCGTTGTGAGTAGGGGCTCCTACAATGAGCAGTTCTTC; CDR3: CSVVSRGSYNEQFF
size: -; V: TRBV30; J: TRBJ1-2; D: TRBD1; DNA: TGTGCCTGGATATTGTGGGGACAGGCAGGGAATGGCTACACCTTC; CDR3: CAWILWGQAGNGYTF
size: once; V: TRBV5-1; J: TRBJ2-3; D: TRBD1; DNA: TGCGCCAGCAGCTTGGGACAGGGGAGAGATACGCAGTATTTT; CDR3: CASSLGQGRDTQYF
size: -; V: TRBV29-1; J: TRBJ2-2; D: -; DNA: TGCAGCGTGAACAGGGACAGGGAGCTGTTTTTT; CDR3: CSVNRDRELFF
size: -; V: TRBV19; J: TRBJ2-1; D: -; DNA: TGTGCCAGTAGCAACTCGTACAATGAGCAGTTCTTC; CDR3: CASSNSYNEQFF
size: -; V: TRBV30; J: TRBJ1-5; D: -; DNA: TGTGCCTGGAGTCTCCGAGGAGGGACTGGCAATCAGCCCCAGCATTTT; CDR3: CAWSLRGGTGNQPQHF
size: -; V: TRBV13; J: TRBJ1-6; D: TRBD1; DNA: TGTGCCAGCAGCTTAATACAGGGGGACAATTCACCCCTCCACTTT; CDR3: CASSLIQGDNSPLHF
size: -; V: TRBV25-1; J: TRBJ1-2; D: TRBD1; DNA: TGTGCCAGCGGAGAACCAGGGGGCTCTTATGGCTACACCTTC; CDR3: CASGEPGGSYGYTF
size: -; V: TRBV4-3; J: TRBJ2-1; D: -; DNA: TGCGCCAGCAGCCAAGAAATCTCAGGTCCCCCAAAGGGGCAGTTCTTC; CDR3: CASSQEISGPPKGQFF
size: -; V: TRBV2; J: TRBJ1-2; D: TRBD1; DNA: TGTGCCAGCAAGGGGACAGTCTATGGCTACACCTTC; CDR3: CASKGTVYGYTF
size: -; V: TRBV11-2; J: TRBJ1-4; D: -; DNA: TGTGCCAGCAGGGGCGGCGGAATAGCAACTAATGAAAAACTGTTTTTT; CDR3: CASRGGGIATNEKLFF
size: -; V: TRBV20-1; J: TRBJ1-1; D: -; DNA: TGCAGTGCACCCCCGGGGAGAAACACTGAAGCTTTCTTT; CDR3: CSAPPGRNTEAFF
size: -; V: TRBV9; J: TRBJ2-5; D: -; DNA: TGTGCCAGCAGCGTAGAGCCGGGGCCTCAAGAGACCCAGTACTTC; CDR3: CASSVEPGPQETQYF
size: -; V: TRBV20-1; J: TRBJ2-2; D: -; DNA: TGCAGTGCTAGAAAGACAGAGGGCGGGGAGCTGTTTTTT; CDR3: CSARKTEGGELFF
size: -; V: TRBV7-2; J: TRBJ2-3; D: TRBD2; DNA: TGTGCCAGCAGCTTGAGGACTAGCCGGCGGGGATCCACAGATACGCAGTATTTT; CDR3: CASSLRTSRRGSTDTQYF
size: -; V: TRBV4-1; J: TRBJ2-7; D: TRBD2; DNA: TGCGCCAGCAGCCAAGGAAGCGTGGAACTAGCGGGGGCCTACGAGCAGTACTTC; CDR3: CASSQGSVELAGAYEQYF
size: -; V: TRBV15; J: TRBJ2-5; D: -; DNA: TGTGCCACCAGCGGGCGAGCCGAACAAGAGACCCAGTACTTC; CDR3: CATSGRAEQETQYF
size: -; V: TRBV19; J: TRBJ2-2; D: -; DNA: TGTGCCAGTAGTATTTCCAGGGACAACACCGGGGAGCTGTTTTTT; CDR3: CASSISRDNTGELFF
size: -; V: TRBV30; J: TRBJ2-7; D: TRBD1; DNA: TGTGCCTGGAATGAGGGGGCCTCCTACGAGCAGTACTTC; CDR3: CAWNEGASYEQYF
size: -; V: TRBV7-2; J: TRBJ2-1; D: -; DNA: TGTGCCAGCAGCCCCCTAGGAAGTCATGAGCAGTTCTTC; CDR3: CASSPLGSHEQFF
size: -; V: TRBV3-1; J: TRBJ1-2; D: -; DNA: TGTGCCAGCAGTCGAGCGGGATTCTATGGCTACACCTTC; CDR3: CASSRAGFYGYTF
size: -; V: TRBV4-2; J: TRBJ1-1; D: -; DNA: TGTGCCAGCAGGGGAGAGGGGTCCACTGAAGCTTTCTTT; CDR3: CASRGEGSTEAFF
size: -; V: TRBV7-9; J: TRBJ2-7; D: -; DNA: TGTGCCAGCAGCAACCTTGAGTACGAGCAGTACTTC; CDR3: CASSNLEYEQYF
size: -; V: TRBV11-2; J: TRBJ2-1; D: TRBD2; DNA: TGTGCCAGCAGCTTAGGGCAGCGGGGGGCCTACAATGAGCAGTTCTTC; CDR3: CASSLGQRGAYNEQFF
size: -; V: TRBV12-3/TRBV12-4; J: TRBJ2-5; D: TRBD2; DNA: TGTGCCAGCAGTTTCGCGCTAGCGGGAGGTACCCAGTACTTC; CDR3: CASSFALAGGTQYF
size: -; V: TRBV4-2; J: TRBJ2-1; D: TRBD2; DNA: TGTGCCAGCAGCCAAGGGATGACTAGCGCCTCCTACAATGAGCAGTTCTTC; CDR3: CASSQGMTSASYNEQFF
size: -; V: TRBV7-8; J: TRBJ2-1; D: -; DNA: TGTGCCAGCAGCTTACTCGGGGTCGGCGGTGAGCAGTTCTTC; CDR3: CASSLLGVGGEQFF
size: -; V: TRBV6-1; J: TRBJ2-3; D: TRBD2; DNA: TGTGCCAGCAGTAGGGGACTAGCGGGAATCACAGATACGCAGTATTTT; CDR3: CASSRGLAGITDTQYF
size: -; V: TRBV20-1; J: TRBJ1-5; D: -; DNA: TGCAGTGCTACACAGGGCAGCAATCAGCCCCAGCATTTT; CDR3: CSATQGSNQPQHF
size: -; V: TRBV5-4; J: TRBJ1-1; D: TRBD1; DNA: TGTGCCAGCAGCGAAGCCGGGACAGCTAGCCCTGAAGCTTTCTTT; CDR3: CASSEAGTASPEAFF
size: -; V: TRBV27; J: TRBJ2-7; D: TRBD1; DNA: TGTGCCAGCAGCCAGATGAGGACAGGAGGCGAGCAGTACTTC; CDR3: CASSQMRTGGEQYF
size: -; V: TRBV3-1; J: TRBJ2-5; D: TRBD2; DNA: TGTGCCAGCAGCCGGGGACTAGAAGAGACCCAGTACTTC; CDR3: CASSRGLEETQYF
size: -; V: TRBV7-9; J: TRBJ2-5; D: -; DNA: TGTGCCAGCCGATCTCGGAGGTCAGAGACCCAGTACTTC; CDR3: CASRSRRSETQYF
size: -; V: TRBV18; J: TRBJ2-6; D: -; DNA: TGTGCCAGCTCACCACGGAGGGGGACAGCCTTCAACTCTGGGGCCAACGTCCTGACTTTC; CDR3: CASSPRRGTAFNSGANVLTF
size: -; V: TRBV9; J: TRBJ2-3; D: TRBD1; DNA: TGTGCCAGCAGCGACACCGACAGGGGCGAGGTAGATACGCAGTATTTT; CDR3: CASSDTDRGEVDTQYF
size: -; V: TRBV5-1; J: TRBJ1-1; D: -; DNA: TGCGCCAGCAGCCCAAAGTGGGGTAACACTGAAGCTTTCTTT; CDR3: CASSPKWGNTEAFF
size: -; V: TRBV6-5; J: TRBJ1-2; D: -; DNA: TGTGCCAGCAGCCGGACGGTAGCTAACTATGGCTACACCTTC; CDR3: CASSRTVANYGYTF
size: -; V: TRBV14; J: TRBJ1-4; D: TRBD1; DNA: TGTGCCAGCAGCCAAGGACAGGGTAGAGTGCGGAATGAAAAACTGTTTTTT; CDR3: CASSQGQGRVRNEKLFF
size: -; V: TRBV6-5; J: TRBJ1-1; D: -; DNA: TGTGCCAGCAGTTACCGGGACGGACTGGGGGGGGCTTTCTTT; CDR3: CASSYRDGLGGAFF
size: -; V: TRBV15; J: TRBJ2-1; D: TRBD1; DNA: TGTGCCACCAGCAGAGATGGGACAGGGAATGAGCAGTTCTTC; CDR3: CATSRDGTGNEQFF
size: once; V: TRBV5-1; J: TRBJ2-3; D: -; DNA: TGCGCCAGCAGCGGATACGACAGTCTAGCAGATACGCAGTATTTT; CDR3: CASSGYDSLADTQYF
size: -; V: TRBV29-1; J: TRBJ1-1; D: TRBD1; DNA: TGCAGCGTTGAACAGGGGGAGATGAACACTGAAGCTTTCTTT; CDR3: CSVEQGEMNTEAFF
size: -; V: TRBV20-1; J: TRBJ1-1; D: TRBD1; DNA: TGCAGTGCTAGGGTACAGGGGATAAGGGTGGGGACTGAAGCTTTCTTT; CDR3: CSARVQGIRVGTEAFF
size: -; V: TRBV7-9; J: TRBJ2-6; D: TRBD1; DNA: TGTGCCAGCTGGACAGGGGGGTCTGGGGCCAACGTCCTGACTTTC; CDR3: CASWTGGSGANVLTF